Sequencing of this TCR beta chain was carried out in a study of post-analysis software for immune sequencing data. The wider study: The courses of disease that were included comprised relapsing-remitting, secondary progressive and progressive-relapsing multiple sclerosis.

Tagging with unique molecular identifiers was a feature of the TCR beta cDNA libraries. TCRdb re-analysed the PCR reads in MiXCR, keeping a single row per CDR3 protein. The top ten hold approximately 5.4% of the sample, which has roughly 570,000 distinct CDR3 sequences, around a third seen once. This clonotype was seen a few times. The antigen is unknown. This CDR3 contains 13 residues. The V gene lost 2 bases and the J gene lost 5 bases, with 9 bases spanning the gap. Germline V lookup: CDR1 LNHDA, CDR2 SQIVND (reference sequence). The study's findings and limits: Batch-mates among the samples co-clustered strongly by F measure. Controls' normalized Chao1 diversity significantly exceeded that of multiple sclerosis patients. Elevated frequency relative to controls characterized roughly five TRBV segments in patients, TRBV5-6, TRBV5-1 and TRBV20-1 among them.

V is TRBV19 and J is TRBJ2-5; maybe TRBD2 (6 bases). This TCR was recovered from a girl aged 2-17 years with multiple sclerosis. What was sequenced was blood. The CDR3 DNA reads as TGTGCCAGTAGTATAAAGGGAGGTGAGACCCAGTACTTC. It codes for CASSIKGGETQYF. The full variable domain, in which reference TRBV19 and TRBJ2-5 provide the parts outside the CDR3, is DGGITQSPKYLFRKEGQNVTLSCEQNLNHDAMYWYRQDPGQGLRLIYYSQIVNDFQKGDIAEGYSVSREKKESFPLTVTSAQKNPTAFYLCASSIKGGETQYFGPGTRLLVL.